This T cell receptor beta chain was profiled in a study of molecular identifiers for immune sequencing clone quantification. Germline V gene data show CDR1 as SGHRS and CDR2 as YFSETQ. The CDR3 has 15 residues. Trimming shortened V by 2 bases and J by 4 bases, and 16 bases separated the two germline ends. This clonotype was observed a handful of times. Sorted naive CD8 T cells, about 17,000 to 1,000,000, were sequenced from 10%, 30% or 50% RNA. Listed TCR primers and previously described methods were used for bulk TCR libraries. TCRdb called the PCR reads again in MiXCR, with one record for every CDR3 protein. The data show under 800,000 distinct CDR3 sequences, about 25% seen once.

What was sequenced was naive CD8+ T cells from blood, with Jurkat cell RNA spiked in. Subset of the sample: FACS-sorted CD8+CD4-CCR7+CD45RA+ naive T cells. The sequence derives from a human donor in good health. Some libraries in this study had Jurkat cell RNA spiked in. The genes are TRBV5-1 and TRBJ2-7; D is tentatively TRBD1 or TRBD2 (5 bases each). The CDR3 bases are TGCGCCAGCAGCTTTACAGGAGGAGGTGGGTACGAGCAGTACTTC. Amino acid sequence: CASSFTGGGGYEQYF.